This record looks at one TCR beta chain sequence and its context. The assay was immunoSEQ multiplex PCR, and TCRdb's table has in-frame clones only and misses some. This table has about half a million clones, around 73% appearing once. Donation came from healthy HIV-negative adults that had no recent acute infections or vaccinations. Germline V gene data show CDR1 as KGHSH and CDR2 as LQKENI. The CDR3 is 13 amino acids. The junction had 5 bases not matched to a gene; V was cut back by 3 bases and J by 9 bases. The data derive from a study of shared clonotypes between healthy human individuals. The chain joins TRBV18 to TRBJ2-1; 7 bases fit TRBD2. The source material was PBMCs. The TCR sequence derives from a woman aged 35 to 49 in good health. Some clones in this sample may be carry-over from other donors' samples. CDR3 bases: TGTGCCAGCTCACCCGGTTTAGCGGGTGAGCAGTTCTTC. This translates into CASSPGLAGEQFF.